This T cell receptor (beta chain) was sequenced during a study of T cells in localized non-small cell lung cancer. Details on this clone: Its target is unknown.

Trimming took 5 bases from V and 0 from J, leaving 11 bases between them. This CDR3 comprises 16 residues. Germline loops: CDR1 MDHEN, CDR2 SYDVKM. This table comes from immunoSEQ multiplex PCR, and its TCRdb copy is limited to in-frame clones, with some not included. The sample has around 41,000 clones; roughly four fifths are singletons. Findings and caveats of the study: Across samples, adjacent lung featured a median around 60 of the top 100 tumor clones. Exceeding tumor, uninvolved adjacent lung had the highest T cell clonality.

This chain uses TRBV28 with TRBJ2-6; no reliable D call. The source material was PBMCs, sampled before any cancer treatment. This receptor was obtained from a man between 35 and 75 years old with stage II lung adenocarcinoma. The CDR3 loop is CASSPPRASGANVLTF. DNA for the CDR3: TGTGCCAGCAGTCCCCCTAGAGCCTCTGGGGCCAACGTCCTGACTTTC.